A few counts support the clone carrying this T cell receptor beta chain. As to time point: patch test 1, 2 weeks after DPC sensitization. Described treatment: therapeutic diphenylcyclopropenone sensitization with weekly scalp DPC. The data derive from a study of human T cells and chemical hapten exposure. MiXCR was run by TCRdb on the RACE reads, yielding one entry per CDR3 protein. The data show roughly 160,000 distinct CDR3 sequences, roughly 15% seen once. This CDR3 comprises 15 residues. The V and J ends lost 0 bases and 8 bases respectively, with 14 bases between them. In germline, CDR1 is SEHNR, CDR2 FQNEAQ (reference sequence).

This sequence originates from a woman aged 25 to 39 with alopecia areata. Some clones in this sample may be carry-over from other donors' samples. V gene TRBV7-9 combines with J gene TRBJ2-1; D may be TRBD2 (5 bases). The sequencing used whole blood, collected in connection with sensitization to the hapten diphenylcyclopropenone (DPC). CDR3 nucleotide sequence: TGTGCCAGCAGCTTAGCGGGCGTGGCGGGCTATGAGCAGTTCTTC. Residues: CASSLAGVAGYEQFF. The variable domain in full, completed from reference TRBV7-9 and TRBJ2-1, reads DTGVSQNPRHKITKRGQNVTFRCDPISEHNRLYWYRQTLGQGPEFLTYFQNEAQLEKSRLLSDRFSAERPKGSFSTLEIQRTEQGDSAMYLCASSLAGVAGYEQFFGPGTRLTVL.